The rows below give T cell receptor beta chains drawn from one sample of a study of PD-1 blockade in classical Hodgkin lymphoma. Sequencing used immunoSEQ multiplex PCR; TCRdb keeps in-frame clones, though not all of them. This sample has approximately 25,000 clones, with about 90% found just once. The material sequenced was CD4+ T cells from blood. Receptor source: a human donor with classical Hodgkin lymphoma. Each CDR3 is given with its conserved first and last residue. The D gene is left open where the match is weak. Only part of the rows carry a size: once, few, many, or a class if the clone is expanded.

TRBV7-8,-,-,TRBJ2-2,CASSLAGVESGELFF,TGTGCCAGCAGCTTAGCGGGGGTTGAGTCCGGGGAGCTGTTTTTT
TRBV19,-,-,TRBJ2-7,CATTLTGSEAEQYF,TGTGCCACCACACTTACAGGGTCAGAGGCCGAGCAGTACTTC
TRBV28,-,TRBD1,TRBJ1-5,CASSLPYNDRGRLNQPQHF,TGTGCCAGCAGTCTGCCCTATAACGACAGGGGGCGTCTCAATCAGCCCCAGCATTTT
TRBV7-9,once,-,TRBJ1-5,CASSLGGGLQPQHF,TGTGCCAGCAGCTTGGGCGGGGGTTTACAGCCCCAGCATTTT
TRBV10-3,few,TRBD1,TRBJ1-6,CAISRQGSDNSPLHF,TGTGCCATCAGTCGACAGGGCTCGGATAATTCACCCCTCCACTTT
TRBV5-4,-,-,TRBJ2-5,CASSLGPLETQYF,TGTGCCAGCAGCTTAGGACCCCTGGAGACCCAGTACTTC
TRBV11-3,once,TRBD2,TRBJ2-1,CASSPGLAGAKSSYNEQFF,TGTGCCAGCAGCCCGGGACTAGCGGGGGCCAAGAGCTCCTACAATGAGCAGTTCTTC
TRBV6-1,-,-,TRBJ1-1,CASSAERNTEAFF,TGTGCCAGCAGTGCGGAGCGGAACACTGAAGCTTTCTTT
TRBV5-4,-,-,TRBJ1-3,CASSLGPLGSGNTIYF,TGTGCCAGCAGCTTGGGCCCGCTGGGCTCTGGAAACACCATATATTTT
TRBV2,-,TRBD1,TRBJ1-5,CASSEADRGPYSNQPQHF,TGTGCCAGCAGTGAAGCCGACAGGGGGCCTTATAGCAATCAGCCCCAGCATTTT
TRBV4-1,-,TRBD1,TRBJ2-7,CASSQGSPGQGLYEQYF,TGCGCCAGCAGCCAAGGATCTCCGGGACAGGGTTTATACGAGCAGTACTTC
TRBV11-2,-,-,TRBJ1-4,CASSLEPFWGRVSGNEKLFF,TGTGCCAGCAGCTTAGAGCCCTTCTGGGGGAGGGTTTCGGGTAATGAAAAACTGTTTTTT
TRBV18,-,-,TRBJ1-1,CASSPATAGKAFF,TGTGCCAGCTCCCCCGCAACCGCAGGGAAAGCTTTCTTT
TRBV7-6,once,-,TRBJ2-7,CASSFGQGGPYEQYF,TGTGCCAGCAGCTTCGGACAGGGAGGGCCCTACGAGCAGTACTTC
TRBV11-2,-,-,TRBJ2-3,CASSLGGAETDTQYF,TGTGCCAGCAGCTTAGGAGGGGCAGAAACAGATACGCAGTATTTT